This TCR beta chain was found in a study of blood T cell repertoires in COVID-19. Some clones are missing from TCRdb's copy, which holds only in-frame ones; the method was immunoSEQ multiplex PCR. The profile shows tens of thousands of clones, 85% to 90% of them singletons. The CDR3 runs 14 residues. Germline lookup yields CDR1 SNHLY and CDR2 FYNNEI. V lost 6 bases and J lost 2, with 11 bases in between. The chain links TRBV2 to TRBJ1-5; a weak D match, TRBD1 (6 bases). Sequencing used peripheral blood. The receptor's source is a human donor in a cohort sampled during active COVID-19. CDR3 DNA sequence: TGTGCCAGCAGGTGGACAGATGGCAATCAGCCCCAGCATTTT. As protein: CASRWTDGNQPQHF.